The TCR beta chain under discussion was sequenced for a study of response to subunit inactivated influenza vaccine (dated by TCRdb to the late 2010s). General notes on the study: Deep quantitative profiling of the T cell receptor repertoire was used in the study to follow responses to a trivalent subunit inactivated influenza vaccine. Broader findings and caveats from the paper: According to the authors, only a limited number of new T cells may be recruited by each seasonal influenza vaccination.

The receptor library was made with RT-PCR. These reads were obtained on an Illumina HiSeq 2500. TCRdb reran the public reads through fastp at Q25 and MiXCR, keeping productive beta chains. Each CDR3 protein appears once, grouped with its most common genes and DNA. This sample holds 650,000 to 800,000 distinct CDR3 sequences; roughly 13% were observed only once. Of the sample, 6% to 8% is held by the ten largest clones. This clonotype was counted only a few times. Its antigen is currently not known. Base quality data are lacking; no much larger clone is found one base away. From cysteine to phenylalanine, the CDR3 is 15 amino acids long. The kept DNA is CDR3 alone, 45 bases in frame from the first base. V loses 6 bases, J loses 8 bases, and the germline ends lie 21 bases apart. From a lookup of the germline V gene, CDR1 and CDR2 are SGDLS and YYNGEE.

The receptor was derived from a man aged 50 to 59 who received an inactivated influenza vaccine. Donor details come from another sample of the same person, matched by shared clones. The specimen was PBMCs from blood, collected less than 15 days before vaccination. Recombination joined TRBV9 with TRBJ2-1, with the D call perhaps TRBD1 or TRBD2, each one matching 5 bases. The nucleotide sequence is given as TGTGCCAGCACCCAGAGGGCAGGGAACCTCGATGAGCAGTTCTTC. The resulting protein is CASTQRAGNLDEQFF.